This record covers a single TCR beta chain. Its antigen is unidentified. This sample is drawn from a study of persistence of HIV-infected CD4 T cells. Study-level information: Blood samples, up to about 200 mL, came from multiple time points, except a couple of leukapheresis donors sampled once.

This CDR3 has 12 residues. V was shortened by 4 bases and J by 6 bases, with 7 bases between the two germline ends. Germline V gene lookup returns CDR1 MGHDK and CDR2 SYGVNS. Cells were stimulated with overlapping HIV-1 Gag 15-mer peptides. Sorting of responding CD4+ T cells relied on upregulated CD40 ligand together with CD69. Donors had CD4+ T cell counts above 400 cells/uL and were CMV-seropositive. Sequencing used immunoSEQ version 4 in survey mode. This table comes from immunoSEQ multiplex PCR, and its TCRdb copy is limited to in-frame clones, with some not included. The table lists about 9,200 clones, 82% of them singletons. Points from the study as a whole: The rare CMV-responding cells with HIV-1 proviruses were not separately TCR-sequenced.

This TCR came from an adult woman with HIV who was CMV-seropositive. This specimen consisted of CD4+ T cells sorted from PBMCs after approximately 20-hour stimulation, obtained from a patient who received antiretroviral therapy. The rearrangement uses TRBV25-1 and TRBJ2-1; no clear D. This CDR3 reads CASSATPNEQFF. The CDR3 bases are TGTGCCAGCAGTGCAACCCCCAATGAGCAGTTCTTC. The full variable domain, in which reference TRBV25-1 and TRBJ2-1 provide the parts outside the CDR3, is EADIYQTPRYLVIGTGKKITLECSQTMGHDKMYWYQQDPGMELHLIHYSYGVNSTEKGDLSSESTVSRIRTEHFPLTLESARPSHTSQYLCASSATPNEQFFGPGTRLTVL.